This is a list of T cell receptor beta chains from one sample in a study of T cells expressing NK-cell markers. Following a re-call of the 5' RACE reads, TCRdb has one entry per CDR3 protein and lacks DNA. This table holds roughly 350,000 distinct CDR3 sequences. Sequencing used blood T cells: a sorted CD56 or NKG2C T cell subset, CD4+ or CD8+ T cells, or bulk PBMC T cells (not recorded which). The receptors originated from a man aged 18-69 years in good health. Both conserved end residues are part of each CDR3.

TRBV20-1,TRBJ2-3,CSATVASISDTQYF
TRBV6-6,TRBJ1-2,CASTQRVWGGYTF
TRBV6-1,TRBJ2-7,CASNRARAQTYEQYF
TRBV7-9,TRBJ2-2,CASTRTNGELFF
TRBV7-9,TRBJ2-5,CASSLARGSAIQETQYF
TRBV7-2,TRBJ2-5,CASSLGSLAGGYRETQYF
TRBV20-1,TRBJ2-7,CSARDRVWGLDSYEQYF
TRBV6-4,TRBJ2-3,CASSVGTGGYTDTQYF
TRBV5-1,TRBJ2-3,CASSSTTGRVKGTDTQYF
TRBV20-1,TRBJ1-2,CSAATDRYGYTF
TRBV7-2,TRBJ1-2,CASSSQTGGLYGYTF
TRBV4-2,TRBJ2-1,CASSQVAGGPNNEQFF
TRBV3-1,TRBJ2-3,CASSQDVLAGTDTQYF
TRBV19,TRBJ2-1,CASNTGGPSYNEQFF
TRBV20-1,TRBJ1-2,CSARTPGISYGYTF
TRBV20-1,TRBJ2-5,CSAATAGGRETQYF
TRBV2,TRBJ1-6,CASRVTGPAVNSPLHF
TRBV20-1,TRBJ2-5,CSARKRDTRLAGGPGETQYF
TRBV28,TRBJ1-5,CASSQGGGNNQPQHF
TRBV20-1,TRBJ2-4,CSARDQRWAKNIQYF
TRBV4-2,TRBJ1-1,CASSQDHGRLNTEAFF
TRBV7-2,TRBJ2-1,CASSLASAGGEQFF
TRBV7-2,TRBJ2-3,CASSPRDRGHIDTQYF
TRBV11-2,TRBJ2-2,CASSFQGSSPGELFF
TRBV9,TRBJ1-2,CASSVSTGRIYGYTF
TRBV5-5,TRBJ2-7,CASSLGLDFYEQYF
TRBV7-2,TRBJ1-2,CASSLARTGVNYGYTF
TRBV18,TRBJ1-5,CASLPQGNNQPQHF
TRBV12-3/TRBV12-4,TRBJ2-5,CASRGSRGRQETQYF
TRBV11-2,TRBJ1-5,CASSLGGHSNQPQHF
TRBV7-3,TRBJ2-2,CASSIDRGIGELFF
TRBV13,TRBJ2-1,CASSLYRTSMTEQFF
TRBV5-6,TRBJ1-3,CASSRTGFSGNTIYF
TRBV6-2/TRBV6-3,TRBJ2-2,CASSYPSYGGDTGELFF
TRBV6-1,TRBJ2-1,CASRSPGLAGARGQFF
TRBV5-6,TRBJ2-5,CASSQRGGETQYF
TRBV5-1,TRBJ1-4,CASSLKRGANEKLFF
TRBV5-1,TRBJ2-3,CASRLAVGGRDTQYF
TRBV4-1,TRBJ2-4,CASSGTGLAKNIQYF
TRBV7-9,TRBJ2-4,CASSRTGGSKNIQYF
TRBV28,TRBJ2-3,CASTLGPASVTQYF
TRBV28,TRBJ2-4,CASGTLGAKNIQYF
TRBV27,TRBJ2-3,CASSRTHTTDTQYF
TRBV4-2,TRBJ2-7,CASSQESGLVGYEQYF
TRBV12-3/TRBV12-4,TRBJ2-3,CASSPFLAGGRDTQYF